These 21 T cell receptor beta chains share one sample of origin, sequenced in a study of blood T cells in healthy people across ages. The second PCR ran about 6 to 11 cycles with a sample-barcoded 5' primer and J-beta primers. TCRdb processed the 5' RACE reads anew with MiXCR; each CDR3 protein has one entry. The data contain 600,000 to 1,000,000 distinct CDR3 sequences, more than 45% of them seen just once; the ten biggest clones take up over 20%. Sequenced input: blood. These receptors were collected from a man aged 25 to 45 in good health.

The V gene is TRBV9, the J gene TRBJ1-2; D is perhaps TRBD1 (5 bases). Trimming cost V 3 bases and J 0 bases, with 12 bases left between them. Germline lookup yields CDR1 SGDLS and CDR2 YYNGEE. CDR3 length: 15 residues. The CDR3 nucleotides read TGTGCCAGCAGCGGATGGGACGGACCTAACTATGGCTACACCTTC. This encodes CASSGWDGPNYGYTF.

This clonotype was seen more than once but under ten times. V usage is TRBV29-1 and J usage is TRBJ1-1, with D possibly being TRBD1 (6 bases). Germline assignment: CDR1 SQVTM and CDR2 ANQGSEA. V gave up 1 base and J gave up 6 bases, with 12 bases separating them. CDR3 length: 13 amino acids. CDR3 in amino acids: CSVEGGAGAEAFF. CDR3 DNA: TGCAGCGTTGAAGGGGGGGCGGGGGCTGAAGCTTTCTTT. The full variable domain, completed using reference TRBV29-1 and TRBJ1-1, is SAVISQKPSRDICQRGTSLTIQCQVDSQVTMMFWYRQQPGQSLTLIATANQGSEATYESGFVIDKFPISRPNLTFSTLTVSNMSPEDSSIYLCSVEGGAGAEAFFGQGTRLTVV.

This clonotype was counted only a few times. This chain links TRBV12-3 or TRBV12-4 with TRBJ2-3, with 15 bases that match TRBD2. The junction had 3 bases not matched to a gene; V was cut back by 5 bases and J by 3 bases. The CDR3 is 16 residues long. The CDR3 coding sequence is TGTGCCAGCAGTCCGGGACTAGCGGGAGGAACAGATACGCAGTATTTT. Translating it yields CASSPGLAGGTDTQYF.

This clonotype was detected a few times. The rearrangement uses TRBV13 and TRBJ2-5, with D maybe TRBD2 (5 bases). Germline CDR1 and CDR2: PRHDT and FYEKMQ (reference sequence). The length of the CDR3 is 13 residues. The V end was cut by 4 bases, the J end by 5 bases, with 11 bases between. The CDR3 nucleotides are TGTGCCAGCAGCTACTACGAGCGGGAGACCCAGTACTTC. It translates to CASSYYERETQYF.

The rearrangement uses TRBV20-1 and TRBJ2-7, with 9 bases lining up with TRBD2. Germline-derived CDR1 and CDR2 are DFQATT and SNEGSKA (reference sequence). V shed 4 bases, J shed 2 bases, and the junction held 9 bases outside the gene matches. This CDR3 region has 15 residues. CDR3 DNA sequence: TGCAGTGCTAACAGTCGCGGCGGGAGGGCCTACGAGCAGTACTTC. Translated, it gives CSANSRGGRAYEQYF.

The chain recombines TRBV20-1 with TRBJ2-4, with D tentatively TRBD2 (5 bases). Germline CDR1 DFQATT, CDR2 SNEGSKA (reference sequence). The CDR3 contains 15 residues. V was clipped by 0 bases and J by 0 bases, with 9 bases between them. The CDR3: CSARDPRVAKNIQYF. CDR3 nucleotide sequence: TGCAGTGCTAGAGACCCGCGGGTAGCCAAAAACATTCAGTACTTC.

The chain combines TRBV11-2 with TRBJ2-5, with 7 bases that match TRBD2. The germline CDR1 and CDR2 sequences are SGHAT and FQNNGV. Trimming at V came to 5 bases and at J to 7 bases, leaving 10 bases not matched to a gene. This CDR3 is built from 14 residues. CDR3 region: CASSRRLAEGTQYF. Here the CDR3 DNA reads TGTGCCAGCAGCAGAAGACTAGCTGAAGGGACCCAGTACTTC.

This clonotype was recorded only once. The CDR3 is CASSYIRDTSTDTQYF. The CDR3 nucleotides are TGTGCCAGCAGCTATATCAGGGATACTAGCACAGATACGCAGTATTTT. The chain employs TRBV11-2 and TRBJ2-3; D perhaps matches TRBD1 (5 bases). The CDR3 consists of 16 residues. Germline lookup yields CDR1 SGHAT and CDR2 FQNNGV. Trimming removed 4 bases at V and 0 bases at J, with 14 bases between.

In its sample, this clonotype was seen once. The chain recombines TRBV7-2 with TRBJ2-3; weak D call: TRBD2 (6 bases). Trimming took 0 bases from V and 7 from J, leaving 20 bases between them. The CDR3 spans 17 residues. CDR1 is SGHTA and CDR2 is FQGNSA in the germline V gene. This chain's CDR3 is CASSLARGGFLANTQYF. In DNA form, the CDR3 reads TGTGCCAGCAGCTTAGCGCGGGGAGGATTCCTCGCGAATACGCAGTATTTT.

The chain uses TRBV12-3 or TRBV12-4 and TRBJ1-4, with D tentatively TRBD1 (5 bases). The CDR3 loop spans 16 amino acids. V lost 3 bases and J 7 bases, leaving 18 bases between the germline ends. The CDR3: CASSFNLGAISEKLFF. For the CDR3, the DNA is TGTGCCAGCAGTTTTAACCTCGGGGCGATTAGTGAAAAACTGTTTTTT.

J is TRBJ1-2 and V is TRBV6-5; D call uncertain. From germline, CDR1 is MNHEY and CDR2 SVGAGI. The CDR3 has 14 residues. Trimming pared 6 bases from V and 4 bases from J, leaving 15 bases between. CDR3 DNA sequence: TGTGCCAGCAGAAAAACCGGGCCGCCCTATGGCTACACCTTC. Protein sequence: CASRKTGPPYGYTF.

The chain has TRBV5-1 and TRBJ1-2, with 7 nucleotides matching TRBD1. In germline, CDR1 is SGHRS, CDR2 YFSETQ. After removal of 4 bases from V and 6 bases from J, the junction contained 21 bases not matched to a gene. CDR3 size: 18 residues. The chain's CDR3 is CASSRHPGTAASLDGYTF. The CDR3 coding sequence is TGCGCCAGCAGCCGACATCCCGGGACAGCTGCTTCGTTGGATGGCTACACCTTC.

The V call is TRBV21-1, the J call TRBJ2-3. TRBV21-1 is shown as a pseudogene. This CDR3 spans 15 amino acids. The DNA of the CDR3 is TGTGCCAGCAGCGTCATCGTTTGTGGCACAGATACGCAGTATTTT. Its protein is CASSVIVCGTDTQYF.

The rearrangement uses TRBV20-1 and TRBJ2-3; a weak D match, TRBD2 (5 bases). Germline loops: CDR1 DFQATT, CDR2 SNEGSKA (reference sequence). V gave up 3 bases and J gave up 0 bases, with 13 bases separating them. The CDR3 is 15 amino acids. For the CDR3, the DNA is TGCAGTGCTAGTGAGGCTAGCTCTAGCACAGATACGCAGTATTTT. Amino acid sequence: CSASEASSSTDTQYF.

The chain joins TRBV7-2 to TRBJ2-3; D unresolved. V was cut by 5 bases and J by 7 bases, with 10 bases left in between. The V gene's germline CDR1 is SGHTA and CDR2 FQGNSA. This CDR3 has 12 amino acids. CDR3 DNA: TGTGCCAGCAGCCTTTCGACAAATACGCAGTATTTT. Its protein product is CASSLSTNTQYF.

The V call is TRBV20-1, the J call TRBJ2-5, with unresolved D. Deletions cut 4 bases from V and 5 bases from J, with 14 bases between. The CDR3 loop spans 13 amino acids. Per the germline V gene, CDR1 is DFQATT and CDR2 is SNEGSKA (reference sequence). The CDR3 protein is CSAKGTALETQYF. CDR3 sequence (DNA): TGCAGTGCTAAGGGCACGGCGCTGGAGACCCAGTACTTC.

The chain uses TRBV12-3 or TRBV12-4 and TRBJ2-3; perhaps TRBD2 as D (6 bases). CDR3 size: 16 residues. The V and J ends lost 5 bases and 1 base respectively, with 16 bases between them. This CDR3 is CASSPLDWEGTDTQYF. CDR3 nucleotides: TGTGCCAGCAGTCCCTTGGACTGGGAGGGCACAGATACGCAGTATTTT.

The V gene is TRBV19, the J gene TRBJ1-2; TRBD1 might be the D (6 bases). The germline V gene encodes CDR1 LNHDA and CDR2 SQIVND (reference sequence). Trimming stripped 7 bases from V and 0 bases from J, with 18 bases between. This CDR3 comprises 16 residues. CDR3 sequence (DNA): TGTGCCAGTACGGGAGACAGGAGCAACGCTAACTATGGCTACACCTTC. This translates into CASTGDRSNANYGYTF.

The chain is built from TRBV5-1 and TRBJ2-7; tentatively, D is TRBD1 (6 bases). CDR3 length: 14 residues. Trimming pared 2 bases from V and 0 bases from J, leaving 9 bases between. CDR1 is SGHRS and CDR2 is YFSETQ in the germline V gene. The CDR3 here is CASSFQGSSYEQYF. For the CDR3, the DNA is TGCGCCAGCAGCTTCCAGGGGAGCTCCTACGAGCAGTACTTC.

This chain links TRBV12-3 or TRBV12-4 with TRBJ2-3; D is perhaps TRBD1 (6 bases). Trimming left V 10 bases short and J 2 bases short, with 16 bases between. This CDR3 spans 14 amino acids. The CDR3 nucleotides read TGTGCCACTACCAGGGGCAGGAACACAGATACGCAGTATTTT. Translation: CATTRGRNTDTQYF.

The chain couples TRBV20-1 to TRBJ2-4, with a possible D match to TRBD2 (5 bases). With the DNA end fitting TRBJ2-7 better, the J assignment may be wrong. Germline CDR1 reads DFQATT; CDR2 reads SNEGSKA (reference sequence). The CDR3 runs 13 residues. Written as DNA, the CDR3 is TGCAGTGCTACCTACGGGGTGTCTAGCGAGCAGTACTTC. Translation gives CSATYGVSSEQYF.